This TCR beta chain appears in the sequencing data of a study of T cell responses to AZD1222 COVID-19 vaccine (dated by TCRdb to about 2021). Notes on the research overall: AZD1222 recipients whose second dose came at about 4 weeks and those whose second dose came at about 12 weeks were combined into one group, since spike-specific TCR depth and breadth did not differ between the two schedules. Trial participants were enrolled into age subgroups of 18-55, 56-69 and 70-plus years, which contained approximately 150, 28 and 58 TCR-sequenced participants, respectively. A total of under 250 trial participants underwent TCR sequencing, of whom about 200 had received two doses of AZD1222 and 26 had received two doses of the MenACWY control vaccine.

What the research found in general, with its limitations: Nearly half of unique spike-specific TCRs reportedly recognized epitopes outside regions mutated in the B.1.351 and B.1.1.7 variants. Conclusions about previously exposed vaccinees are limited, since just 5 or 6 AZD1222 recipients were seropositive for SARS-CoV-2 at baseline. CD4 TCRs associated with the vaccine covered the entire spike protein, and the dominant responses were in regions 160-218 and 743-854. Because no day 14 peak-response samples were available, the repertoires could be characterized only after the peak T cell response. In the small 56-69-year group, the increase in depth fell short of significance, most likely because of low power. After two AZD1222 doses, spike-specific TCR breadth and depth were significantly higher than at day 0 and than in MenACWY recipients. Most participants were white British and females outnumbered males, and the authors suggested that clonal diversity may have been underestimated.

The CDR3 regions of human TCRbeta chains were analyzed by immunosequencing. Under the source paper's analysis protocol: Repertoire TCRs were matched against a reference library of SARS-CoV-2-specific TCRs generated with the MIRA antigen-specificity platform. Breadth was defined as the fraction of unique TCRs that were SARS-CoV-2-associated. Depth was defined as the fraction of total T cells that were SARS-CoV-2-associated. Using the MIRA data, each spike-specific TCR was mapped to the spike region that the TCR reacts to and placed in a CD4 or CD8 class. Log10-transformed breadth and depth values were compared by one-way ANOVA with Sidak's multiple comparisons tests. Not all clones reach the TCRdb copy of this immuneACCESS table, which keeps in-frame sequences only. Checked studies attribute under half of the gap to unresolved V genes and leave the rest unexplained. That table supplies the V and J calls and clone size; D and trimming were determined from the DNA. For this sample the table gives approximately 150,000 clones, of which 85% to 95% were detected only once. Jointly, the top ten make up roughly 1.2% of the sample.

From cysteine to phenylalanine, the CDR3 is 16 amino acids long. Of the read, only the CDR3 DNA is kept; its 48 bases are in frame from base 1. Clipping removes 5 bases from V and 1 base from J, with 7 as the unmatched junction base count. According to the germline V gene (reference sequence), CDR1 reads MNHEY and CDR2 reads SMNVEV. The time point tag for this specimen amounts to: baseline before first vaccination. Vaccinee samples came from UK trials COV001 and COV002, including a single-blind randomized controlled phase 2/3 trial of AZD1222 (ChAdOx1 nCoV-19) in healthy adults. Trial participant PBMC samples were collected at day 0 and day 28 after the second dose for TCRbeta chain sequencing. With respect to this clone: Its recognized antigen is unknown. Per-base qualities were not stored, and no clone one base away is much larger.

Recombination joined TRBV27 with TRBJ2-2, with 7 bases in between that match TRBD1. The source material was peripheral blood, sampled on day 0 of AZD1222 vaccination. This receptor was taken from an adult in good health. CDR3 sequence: CASSHRRTGNTGELFF. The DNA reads TGTGCCAGCAGTCATCGGCGGACAGGGAACACCGGGGAGCTGTTTTTT.